The 15 T cell receptor beta chains reported below all come from one sample, sequenced in a study of T cell responses to AZD1222 COVID-19 vaccine. Only in-frame clones appear in the TCRdb table, and some are missing; sequencing was by immunoSEQ multiplex PCR. The sample has about 130,000 clones, 88% seen once; the top ten hold more than 5.5%. This specimen consisted of peripheral blood, obtained 28 days after the second AZD1222 dose. Receptors were obtained from an adult who received the AZD1222 COVID-19 vaccine.

The V call is TRBV5-4, the J call TRBJ2-7, with D maybe TRBD1 (5 bases). V was shortened by 0 bases and J by 2 bases, with 6 bases between the two germline ends. The CDR3 is made up of 13 amino acids. Germline lookup yields CDR1 SGHNT and CDR2 YYREEE (reference sequence). In nucleotides, the CDR3 is TGTGCCAGCAGCTTGGAGGGGACCTACGAGCAGTACTTC. It encodes CASSLEGTYEQYF.

The gene calls are TRBV3-1 (or the pseudogene TRBV3-2) and TRBJ1-2, with D hard to call. CDR3 length: 15 amino acids. In germline, CDR1 is LGHDT, CDR2 YNNKEL (reference sequence). V lost 4 bases, J lost 4 bases, and 16 bases lay in between. DNA for the CDR3: TGTGCCAGCAGCCCCGCAATGGACTTAACCTATGGCTACACCTTC. Protein product: CASSPAMDLTYGYTF.

The J gene is TRBJ1-5, the V gene TRBV6-2 or TRBV6-3, with TRBD1 matching 10 bases. This CDR3 has 14 residues. The V and J ends lost 5 bases and 9 bases, in that order; junction bases with no gene match: 7. Per germline, CDR1 MNHEY and CDR2 SVGEGT. The CDR3 here is CASSQTGGEGPQHF. Written as DNA, the CDR3 is TGTGCCAGCAGTCAGACAGGGGGCGAAGGGCCCCAGCATTTT.

J is TRBJ1-5 and V is TRBV19; perhaps TRBD1 as D (6 bases). CDR3 length equals 13 residues. Germline CDR1 LNHDA, CDR2 SQIVND (reference sequence). V lost 7 bases, J lost 6 bases, and 13 bases lay in between. In DNA form, the CDR3 reads TGTGCCAGTATTCAGGGGATTCTTCAGCCCCAGCATTTT. Translation: CASIQGILQPQHF. Full variable domain (missing parts from reference TRBV19 and TRBJ1-5): DGGITQSPKYLFRKEGQNVTLSCEQNLNHDAMYWYRQDPGQGLRLIYYSQIVNDFQKGDIAEGYSVSREKKESFPLTVTSAQKNPTAFYLCASIQGILQPQHFGDGTRLSIL.

This chain links TRBV3-1 (or the pseudogene TRBV3-2) with TRBJ2-2; no clear D gene. This CDR3 is 12 amino acids long. Germline assignment: CDR1 LGHDT and CDR2 YNNKEL (reference sequence). Trimming stripped 4 bases from V and 7 bases from J, with 7 bases between. The CDR3 protein is CASSPMNGELFF. CDR3 coding DNA: TGTGCCAGCAGCCCCATGAACGGGGAGCTGTTTTTT.

V and J are TRBV5-5 and TRBJ2-7; no definite D call. In germline, CDR1 is SGHKS, CDR2 YYEKEE (reference sequence). Trimming took off 0 bases at V and 2 bases at J, with 9 bases between the two ends. This CDR3 is 14 amino acids long. The CDR3, as DNA: TGTGCCAGCAGCTTGGGGCTGGGCACCTACGAGCAGTACTTC. Protein sequence: CASSLGLGTYEQYF. Together with reference TRBV5-5 and TRBJ2-7, the CDR3 gives the full variable domain: DAGVTQSPTHLIKTRGQQVTLRCSPISGHKSVSWYQQVLGQGPQFIFQYYEKEERGRGNFPDRFSARQFPNYSSELNVNALLLGDSALYLCASSLGLGTYEQYFGPGTRLTVT.

This sequence joins TRBV9 and TRBJ1-2, with a weak D call TRBD1 (5 bases). Trimming took off 3 bases at V and 3 bases at J, with 15 bases between the two ends. The germline CDR1 and CDR2 sequences are SGDLS and YYNGEE. The CDR3 totals 15 residues. CDR3 nucleotide sequence: TGTGCCAGCAGCGCCAGGGACCCCCTAGACTATGGCTACACCTTC. It codes for CASSARDPLDYGYTF. Looking up the rest from reference TRBV9 and TRBJ1-2 gives the full variable domain: DSGVTQTPKHLITATGQRVTLRCSPRSGDLSVYWYQQSLDQGLQFLIQYYNGEERAKGNILERFSAQQFPDLHSELNLSSLELGDSALYFCASSARDPLDYGYTFGSGTRLTVV.

The rearrangement joins TRBV28 to TRBJ1-5; D possibly corresponds to TRBD1 (5 bases). The CDR3 is 15 residues long. The germline gives CDR1 MDHEN, CDR2 SYDVKM. V lost 5 bases, J lost 2 bases, and 13 bases lay in between. The CDR3 spells CASSNIGHGNQPQHF. CDR3 nucleotide sequence: TGTGCCAGCAGTAATATCGGACACGGCAATCAGCCCCAGCATTTT.

The rearrangement joins TRBV29-1 to TRBJ1-4; unclear D gene. Trimming took 5 bases from V and 0 from J, leaving 7 bases between them. Germline CDR1 and CDR2: SQVTM and ANQGSEA. The CDR3 sequence is 13 residues long. In DNA, the CDR3 is TGCAGCGTTCACCTTGCAACTAATGAAAAACTGTTTTTT. Protein sequence: CSVHLATNEKLFF.

This clone has only one observation. The chain links TRBV10-3 to TRBJ2-5, with D perhaps matching TRBD2 (5 bases). The CDR3 consists of 14 residues. With 6 bases removed from V and 7 bases from J, the gap between germline ends came to 18 bases. The germline gives CDR1 ENHRY, CDR2 SYGVKD. The chain's CDR3 is CAISAKDLPGTQYF. CDR3 nucleotides: TGTGCCATCAGCGCCAAGGACTTACCAGGGACCCAGTACTTC.

The CDR3 loop is CASSYMFQSPYNEQFF. The CDR3 DNA reads TGTGCCAGCAGTTACATGTTTCAATCCCCCTACAATGAGCAGTTCTTC. The chain links TRBV6-2 or TRBV6-3 to TRBJ2-1, with D unclear. Germline V gene data show CDR1 as MNHEY and CDR2 as SVGEGT. The CDR3 is 16 residues long. The V gene lost 2 bases and the J gene lost 2 bases, with 13 bases spanning the gap.

Only a few counts were recorded for this clone. The junction does not match germline at one end; this may be a read error. The chain joins TRBV4-2 to TRBJ2-2; 9 bases align to TRBD1. CDR3 length: 16 residues. The germline V gene has CDR1 LGHNA and CDR2 YNFKEQ. The CDR3 coding sequence is TGTGCCCGCAGCCAAGACAGGGGGGGGTTGGCCGGGGAGCTGTTTTTT. Translated: CARSQDRGGLAGELFF.

This chain links TRBV7-3 with TRBJ1-1, with D perhaps TRBD1 (5 bases). The CDR3 spans 14 residues. Trimming took 1 base from V and 5 from J, leaving 11 bases between them. Germline CDR1 SGHTA, CDR2 FQGTGA. DNA of the CDR3: TGTGCCAGCAGCTTAAATCAGGGTGGGACTGAAGCTTTCTTT. Protein: CASSLNQGGTEAFF.

The chain is built from TRBV5-1 and TRBJ1-2; D is undetermined. Germline V gives CDR1 SGHRS, CDR2 YFSETQ. The CDR3 is 14 amino acids. V was pared by 0 bases and J by 0 bases, with 6 bases between. CDR3 nucleotides: TGCGCCAGCAGCTTGGGCGATGCTAACTATGGCTACACCTTC. Translating gives CASSLGDANYGYTF.

The chain recombines TRBV15 with TRBJ1-6, with unresolved D. The V gene lost 4 bases and the J gene lost 11 bases, with 9 bases spanning the gap. This CDR3 is 12 amino acids long. Germline V gene lookup returns CDR1 LNHNV and CDR2 YYDKDF (reference sequence). CDR3 amino acids: CATSMWEAPLHF. In DNA form, the CDR3 reads TGTGCCACCAGCATGTGGGAAGCACCCCTCCACTTT.